This T cell receptor beta chain was captured in a study of T cell clonality in common variable immunodeficiency. Study-wide findings and caveats: In common variable immunodeficiency, TCR beta chains reportedly carried fewer deletions and N-nucleotide insertions. T cell subpopulation sequencing would be needed to explain CVID clonality.

CVID and control samples used equivalent genomic DNA input. The repertoire was sequenced with immunoSEQ multiplex PCR; TCRdb's copy has only in-frame clones and lacks some. The sample is made up of about 20,000 clones, none counted only once. CDR3 size: 15 residues. Germline V gene lookup returns CDR1 SGHVS and CDR2 FNYEAQ. Germline trimming cut 1 base from V and 6 bases from J; bases unmatched to any gene: 6. This clone was counted only a few times. No antigen is known for it. The missing CDR3 end, 3 residues past where the read stops, is filled in from the germline J gene. Aged 9 to 64 years, CVID subjects averaged around 43 years old. Caucasian heritage predominated among both patients and controls.

This TCR derives from a human donor with common variable immunodeficiency. What was sequenced was peripheral blood mononuclear cells. V is TRBV7-6 and J is TRBJ2-3; 8 bases are shared with TRBD2. CDR3 loop: CASSLVGGGTDTQYF. Partial CDR3 DNA: TGTGCCAGCAGCTTAGTGGGCGGGGGGACGGATACG.